These T cell receptor beta chains were read from a single sample in a study of radiotherapy plus CTLA-4 blockade in lung cancer. TCRdb's table, derived via immunoSEQ multiplex PCR, lists solely in-frame clones and lacks some. The profile shows 81,000 or so clones, around 90% of them singletons. The input for sequencing was peripheral blood, taken from a patient treated with radiotherapy plus ipilimumab. These receptor sequences come from a human donor with non-small cell lung cancer who had stable disease on radiotherapy plus ipilimumab. The CDR3 runs from the conserved cysteine through the conserved F or W. The D gene is left open where the match is weak. Clone sizes are given selectively: once, few, many, or a class where the clone is expanded.

.,TRBV7-2,TRBJ2-4,17,TRBD2,CASSSPGLAGGLNIQYF,TGTGCCAGCAGCTCTCCGGGACTAGCGGGGGGGCTCAACATTCAGTACTTC
.,TRBV7-2,TRBJ2-2,15,.,CASSLAIANTGELFF,TGTGCCAGCAGCTTAGCCATCGCGAACACCGGGGAGCTGTTTTTT
.,TRBV10-1,TRBJ2-7,15,.,CASSERGSSRYEQYF,TGCGCCAGCAGTGAACGGGGGTCTTCGCGCTACGAGCAGTACTTC
.,TRBV7-9,TRBJ2-3,16,TRBD2,CASSPGTSGGGDTQYF,TGTGCCAGCAGCCCCGGGACTAGCGGGGGCGGGGATACGCAGTATTTT
.,TRBV28,TRBJ1-1,13,.,CASLEGRESEAFF,TGTGCCAGCTTGGAGGGGAGGGAGTCTGAAGCTTTCTTT
.,TRBV18,TRBJ2-5,13,TRBD2,CASSGLAVDTQYF,TGTGCCAGCTCAGGACTAGCGGTAGATACCCAGTACTTC
.,TRBV5-1,TRBJ1-1,15,.,CASSPAGESNTEAFF,TGCGCCAGCAGCCCGGCAGGGGAATCGAACACTGAAGCTTTCTTT
.,TRBV27,TRBJ1-5,14,TRBD1,CASSSTGPNQPQHF,TGTGCCAGCAGTTCGACAGGGCCCAATCAGCCCCAGCATTTT
once,TRBV19,TRBJ1-5,15,.,CASSIDPGDHQPQHF,TGTGCCAGTAGTATAGATCCGGGGGATCATCAGCCCCAGCATTTT
.,TRBV28,TRBJ1-5,15,.,CASSSGRAHNQPQHF,TGTGCCAGCAGTTCTGGCAGGGCACACAATCAGCCCCAGCATTTT
once,TRBV19,TRBJ2-5,14,TRBD2,CASSQVAGGETQYF,TGTGCCAGTAGTCAGGTAGCGGGGGGTGAGACCCAGTACTTC
few,TRBV7-9,TRBJ1-2,13,.,CASSRDTLYGYTF,TGTGCCAGCAGCCGGGACACACTCTATGGCTACACCTTC
.,TRBV9,TRBJ2-7,15,.,CASSPTWGTPYEQYF,TGTGCCAGCAGCCCAACCTGGGGGACCCCCTACGAGCAGTACTTC
.,TRBV2,TRBJ1-2,15,TRBD1,CASRFQGAGNYGYTF,TGTGCCAGCAGATTCCAGGGGGCGGGTAACTATGGCTACACCTTC
.,TRBV7-6,TRBJ1-4,22,.,CASSLGKDGDTATNSTNEKLFF,TGTGCCAGCAGCTTAGGGAAGGATGGGGACACGGCCACAAACTCAACTAATGAAAAACTGTTTTTT
once,TRBV7-9,TRBJ2-1,15,TRBD2,CASSLGLAGVIEQFF,TGTGCCAGCAGCTTAGGTCTAGCGGGAGTTATTGAGCAGTTCTTC
.,TRBV19,TRBJ2-1,15,.,CASRSGWGSYNEQFF,TGTGCCAGCCGCTCGGGGTGGGGCTCCTACAATGAGCAGTTCTTC
.,TRBV6-1,TRBJ2-7,12,.,CASSESSYEQYF,TGTGCCAGCAGTGAAAGCTCCTACGAGCAGTACTTC
.,TRBV11-3,TRBJ2-2,13,.,CASSSGGTGELFF,TGTGCCAGCAGCTCCGGTGGAACCGGGGAGCTGTTTTTT
.,TRBV19,TRBJ1-2,15,TRBD1,CASSMRDRVNYGYTF,TGTGCCAGTAGTATGCGAGACAGGGTCAACTATGGCTACACCTTC
.,TRBV5-1,TRBJ2-7,16,TRBD1,CASRDTTGPTTYEQYF,TGCGCCAGCAGGGATACGACAGGGCCTACCACCTACGAGCAGTACTTC
.,TRBV15,TRBJ2-1,16,TRBD2,CATSRDYSGGYNEQFF,TGTGCCACCAGCAGAGATTATAGCGGGGGCTACAATGAGCAGTTCTTC
.,TRBV2,TRBJ1-1,14,.,CASTQAFMNAEAFF,TGTGCCAGCACCCAGGCGTTTATGAACGCTGAAGCTTTCTTT
.,TRBV7-2,TRBJ2-1,14,.,CASTIPGLYNEQFF,TGTGCCAGCACCATCCCGGGATTGTACAATGAGCAGTTCTTC
.,TRBV7-2,TRBJ1-1,14,.,CASSLVGANTEAFF,TGTGCCAGCAGCTTAGTTGGGGCTAACACTGAAGCTTTCTTT